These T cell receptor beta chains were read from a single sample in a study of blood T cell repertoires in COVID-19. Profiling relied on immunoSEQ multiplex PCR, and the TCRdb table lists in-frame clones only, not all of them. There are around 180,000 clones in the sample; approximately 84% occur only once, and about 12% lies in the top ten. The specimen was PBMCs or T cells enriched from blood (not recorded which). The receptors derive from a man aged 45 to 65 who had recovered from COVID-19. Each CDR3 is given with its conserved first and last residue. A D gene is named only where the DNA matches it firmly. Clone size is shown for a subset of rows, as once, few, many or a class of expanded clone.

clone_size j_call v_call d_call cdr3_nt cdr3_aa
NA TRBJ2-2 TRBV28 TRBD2 TGTGCCAGCAGTCCCTGGACTAGCGGGGGGGCCAGCGGGGAGCTGTTTTTT CASSPWTSGGASGELFF
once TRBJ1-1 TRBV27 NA TGTGCCAGCAGTCCCCTTACAGGGAACACTGAAGCTTTCTTT CASSPLTGNTEAFF
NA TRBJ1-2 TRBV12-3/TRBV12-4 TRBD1 TGTGCCAGCAGGACCACAGGGGACTCTGGCTACACCTTC CASRTTGDSGYTF
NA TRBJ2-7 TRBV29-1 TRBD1 TGCAGCGTTCTCACGACAGGGATCTACGAGCAGTACTTC CSVLTTGIYEQYF
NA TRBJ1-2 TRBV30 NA TGTGCCTGGAATCCCGGCAGGGGAGTCTACACCTTC CAWNPGRGVYTF
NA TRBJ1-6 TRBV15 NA TGTGCCACCAGTGCAGATTTTCCCTATAATTCACCCCTCCACTTT CATSADFPYNSPLHF
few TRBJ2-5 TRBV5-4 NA TGTGCCAGCAGCCGGGAGTCGGGGCAGGAGACCCAGTACTTC CASSRESGQETQYF
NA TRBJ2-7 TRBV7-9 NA TGTGCCAGCAGCTTAGAGCCGGACAGCCGCTACGAGCAGTACTTC CASSLEPDSRYEQYF
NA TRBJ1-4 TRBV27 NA TGTGCCAGCAGTTTATCTCCAGGGGTGAATGAAAAACTGTTTTTT CASSLSPGVNEKLFF
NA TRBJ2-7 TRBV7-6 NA TGTGCCAGCAGCACCAACCCGGGCTACGAGCAGTACTTC CASSTNPGYEQYF